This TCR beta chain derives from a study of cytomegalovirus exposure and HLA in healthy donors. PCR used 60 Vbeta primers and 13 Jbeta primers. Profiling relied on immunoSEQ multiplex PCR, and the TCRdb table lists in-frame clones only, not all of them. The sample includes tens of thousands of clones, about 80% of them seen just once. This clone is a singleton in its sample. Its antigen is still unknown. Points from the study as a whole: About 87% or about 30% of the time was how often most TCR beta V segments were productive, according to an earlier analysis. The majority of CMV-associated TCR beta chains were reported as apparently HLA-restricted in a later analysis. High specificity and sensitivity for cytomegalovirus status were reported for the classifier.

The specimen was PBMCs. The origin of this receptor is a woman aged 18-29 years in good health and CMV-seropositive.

As DNA, the CDR3 is TGTGCCAGCAGTTATTCTCGCGGGTTCTACGAGCAGTACTTC. This translates into CASSYSRGFYEQYF. The rearrangement links TRBV6-5 to TRBJ2-5; D is perhaps TRBD2 (5 bases). The J call is in doubt because the DNA end fits TRBJ2-7 better. Germline-derived CDR1 and CDR2 are MNHEY and SVGAGI. The CDR3 spans 14 residues.